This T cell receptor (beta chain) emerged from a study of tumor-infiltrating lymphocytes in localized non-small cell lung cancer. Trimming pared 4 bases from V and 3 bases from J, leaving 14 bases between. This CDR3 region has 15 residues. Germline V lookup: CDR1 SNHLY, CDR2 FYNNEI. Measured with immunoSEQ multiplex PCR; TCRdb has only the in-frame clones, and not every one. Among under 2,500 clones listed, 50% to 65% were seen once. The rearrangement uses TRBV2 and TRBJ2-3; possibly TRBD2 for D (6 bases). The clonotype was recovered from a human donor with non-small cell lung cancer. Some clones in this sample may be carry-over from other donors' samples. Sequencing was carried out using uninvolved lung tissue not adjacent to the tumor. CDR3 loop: CASSVQMGGTDTQYF. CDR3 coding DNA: TGTGCCAGCAGTGTTCAGATGGGGGGAACAGATACGCAGTATTTT.